This T cell receptor (beta chain) was documented in a study of cytomegalovirus exposure and HLA in healthy donors listed by TCRdb under 2017. With regard to the full study: According to a later analysis, the roughly 130 validation repertoires were produced on the same platform as the 700 or so repertoires of the first cohort. Along with the 666-subject first cohort, a separate validation cohort of 120 different subjects was used. To predict cytomegalovirus infection status, the study combined high-throughput TCR immunosequencing, statistical association of individual TCRs with disease status, and machine learning. The study was designed to test whether signatures of past pathogen exposure could be identified by cataloging public T cell receptors.

Libraries were constructed by the immunoSEQ multiplex PCR assay. As for the authors' bioinformatics: A statistical classification framework was developed to diagnose cytomegalovirus status using the catalog of TCR beta chain sequences. TCRdb limited this immuneACCESS table to in-frame rearrangements with V and J called. A share of clones is missing; checked studies link under half to unresolved V genes, and the rest is unexplained. The V and J calls and clone size come from that table; D and trimming were worked out from the DNA. Present in this sample are 150,000 to 200,000 clones, over 80% of which were seen just once. The ten most abundant clones make up 2% to 2.5% of the sample. Points on this clone: There is no known antigen for this receptor. One base away there is no much larger clone; base qualities are not given.

The full study reports these points: Three of the identified cytomegalovirus-associated TCR beta chains were confirmed in vitro to be specific for cytomegalovirus antigens. The classifier was reported to diagnose cytomegalovirus status with high specificity and sensitivity in both the original cohort and the validation cohort. The validation cohort had no HLA typing available for a later analysis, so co-occurrence within that cohort was assessed over all 130 or so repertoires. In the study, roughly 160 TCR beta chains were listed as associated with cytomegalovirus. In a later analysis, TCRs clustered in the first cohort were found to also tend to co-occur in the approximately 120 validation repertoires, with about 93% of cluster scores above 0. Across donors, most TCR sequences were observed very rarely, whereas some public TCRs were present in many individuals. The authors suggested that the approach could potentially be generalized to other disease states and immunological phenotypes.

The donors were included in the validation cohort of over a hundred subjects, a group kept apart from the roughly 700-subject first cohort. The receptor comes from a man aged 30 to 39 in good health and CMV-seropositive. The sequencing sample was made of PBMCs.

The encoded CDR3 is CASSGGGGQEMYGYTF. The DNA sequence follows: TGTGCCAGCAGCGGGGGCGGGGGACAGGAGATGTATGGCTACACCTTC. This chain is built from TRBV9 and TRBJ1-2, and 8 junction bases match TRBD1. From its cysteine to its phenylalanine, the CDR3 spans 16 amino acids. The only DNA kept is the CDR3, 48 bases in frame from the first base. V lost 3 bases and J lost 5 bases, and the count of bases not matched to a germline gene is 12. According to the germline V gene, CDR1 reads SGDLS and CDR2 reads YYNGEE.